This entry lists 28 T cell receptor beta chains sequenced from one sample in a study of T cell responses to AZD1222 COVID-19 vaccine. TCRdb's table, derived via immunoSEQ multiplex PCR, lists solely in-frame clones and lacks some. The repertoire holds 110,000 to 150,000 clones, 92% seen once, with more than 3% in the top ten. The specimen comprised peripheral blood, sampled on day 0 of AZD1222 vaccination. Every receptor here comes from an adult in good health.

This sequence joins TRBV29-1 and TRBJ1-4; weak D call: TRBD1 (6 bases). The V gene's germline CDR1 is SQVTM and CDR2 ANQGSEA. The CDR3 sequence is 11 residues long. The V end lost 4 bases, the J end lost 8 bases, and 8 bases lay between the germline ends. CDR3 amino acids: CSVGGAEKLFF. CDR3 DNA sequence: TGCAGCGTTGGGGGGGCCGAAAAACTGTTTTTT.

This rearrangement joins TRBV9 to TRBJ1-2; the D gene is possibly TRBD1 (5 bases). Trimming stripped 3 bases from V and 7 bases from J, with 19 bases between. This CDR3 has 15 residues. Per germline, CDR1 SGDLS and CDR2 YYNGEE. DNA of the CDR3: TGTGCCAGCAGCGACCGGGGTAGTGAGGGACGTGGCTACACCTTC. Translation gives CASSDRGSEGRGYTF.

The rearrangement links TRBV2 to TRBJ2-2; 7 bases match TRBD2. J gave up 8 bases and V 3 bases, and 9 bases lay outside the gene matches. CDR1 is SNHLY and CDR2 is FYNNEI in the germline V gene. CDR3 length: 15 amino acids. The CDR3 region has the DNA TGTGCCAGCAGTGACTCGGCGGGAGTAAGGGGGGAGCTGTTTTTT. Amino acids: CASSDSAGVRGELFF.

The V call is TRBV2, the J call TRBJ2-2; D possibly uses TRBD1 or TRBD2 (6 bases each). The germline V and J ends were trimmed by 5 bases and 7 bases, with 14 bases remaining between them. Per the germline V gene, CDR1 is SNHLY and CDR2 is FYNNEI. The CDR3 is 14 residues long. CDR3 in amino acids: CASSLPGGVGELFF. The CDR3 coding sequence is TGTGCCAGCAGTCTCCCCGGGGGCGTCGGGGAGCTGTTTTTT.

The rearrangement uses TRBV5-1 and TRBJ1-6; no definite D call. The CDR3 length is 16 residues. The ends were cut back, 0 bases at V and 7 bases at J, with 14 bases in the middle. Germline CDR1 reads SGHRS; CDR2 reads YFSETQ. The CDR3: CASSLAGKVENSPLHF. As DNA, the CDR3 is TGCGCCAGCAGCTTGGCCGGGAAGGTGGAGAATTCACCCCTCCACTTT.

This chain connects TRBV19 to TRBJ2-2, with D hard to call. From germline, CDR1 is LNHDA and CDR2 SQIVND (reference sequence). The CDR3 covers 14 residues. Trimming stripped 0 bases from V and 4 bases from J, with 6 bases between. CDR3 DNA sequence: TGTGCCAGTAGTATAGACAGTCCCACCGGGGAGCTGTTTTTT. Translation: CASSIDSPTGELFF.

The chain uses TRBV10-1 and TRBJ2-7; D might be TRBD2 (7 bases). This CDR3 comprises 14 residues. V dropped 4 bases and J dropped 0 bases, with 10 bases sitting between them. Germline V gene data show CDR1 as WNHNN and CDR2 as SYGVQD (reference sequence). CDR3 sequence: CASSVGGASYEQYF. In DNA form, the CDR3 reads TGCGCCAGCAGTGTGGGGGGGGCCTCCTACGAGCAGTACTTC.

CDR3 in amino acids: CASSLLTLPGELFF. The DNA for the CDR3 is TGCGCCAGCAGCTTGCTAACCCTGCCCGGGGAGCTGTTTTTT. This sequence joins TRBV5-1 and TRBJ2-2; D call uncertain. The V end was cut by 1 base, the J end by 6 bases, with 10 bases between. Germline assignment: CDR1 SGHRS and CDR2 YFSETQ. The CDR3 is 14 residues long. The complete variable domain, with remaining parts taken from reference TRBV5-1 and TRBJ2-2, reads KAGVTQTPRYLIKTRGQQVTLSCSPISGHRSVSWYQQTPGQGLQFLFEYFSETQRNKGNFPGRFSGRQFSNSRSEMNVSTLELGDSALYLCASSLLTLPGELFFGEGSRLTVL.

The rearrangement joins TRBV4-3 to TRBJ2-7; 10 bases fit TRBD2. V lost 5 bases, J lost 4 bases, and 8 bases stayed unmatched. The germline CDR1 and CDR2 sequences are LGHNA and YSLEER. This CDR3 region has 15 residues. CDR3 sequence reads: CASSFRLAGAYEQYF. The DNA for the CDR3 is TGCGCCAGCAGCTTTCGACTAGCGGGTGCTTACGAGCAGTACTTC.

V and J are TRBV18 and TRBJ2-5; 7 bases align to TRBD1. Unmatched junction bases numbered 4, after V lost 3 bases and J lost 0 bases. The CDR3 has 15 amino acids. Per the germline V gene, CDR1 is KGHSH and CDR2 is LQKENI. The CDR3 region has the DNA TGTGCCAGCTCACCCGAGGACAGGTACCAAGAGACCCAGTACTTC. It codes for CASSPEDRYQETQYF.

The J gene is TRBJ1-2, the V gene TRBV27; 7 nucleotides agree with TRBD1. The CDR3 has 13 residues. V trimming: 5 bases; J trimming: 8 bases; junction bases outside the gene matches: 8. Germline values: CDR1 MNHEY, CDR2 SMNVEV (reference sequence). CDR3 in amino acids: CASSPGGPGGYTF. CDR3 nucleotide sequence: TGTGCCAGCAGTCCAGGGGGTCCGGGCGGCTACACCTTC.

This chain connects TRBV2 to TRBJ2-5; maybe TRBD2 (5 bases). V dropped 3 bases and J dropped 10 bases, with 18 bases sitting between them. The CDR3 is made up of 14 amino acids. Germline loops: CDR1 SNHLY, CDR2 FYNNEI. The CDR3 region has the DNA TGTGCCAGCAGTGAGACAAGTGCCCTAGGAGGCCAGTACTTC. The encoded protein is CASSETSALGGQYF.

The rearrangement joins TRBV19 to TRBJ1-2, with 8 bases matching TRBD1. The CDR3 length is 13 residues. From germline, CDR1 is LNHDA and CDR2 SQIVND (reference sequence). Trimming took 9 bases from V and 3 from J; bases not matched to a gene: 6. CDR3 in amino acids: CASNGQGYYGYTF. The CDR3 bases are TGTGCCAGCAATGGACAGGGCTACTATGGCTACACCTTC.

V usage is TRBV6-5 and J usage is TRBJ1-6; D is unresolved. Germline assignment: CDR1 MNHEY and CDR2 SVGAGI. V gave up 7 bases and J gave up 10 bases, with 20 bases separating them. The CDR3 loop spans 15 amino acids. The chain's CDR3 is CASTSRRVLVSPLHF. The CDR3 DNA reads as TGTGCCAGCACAAGCCGCCGGGTCCTTGTGTCACCCCTCCACTTT.

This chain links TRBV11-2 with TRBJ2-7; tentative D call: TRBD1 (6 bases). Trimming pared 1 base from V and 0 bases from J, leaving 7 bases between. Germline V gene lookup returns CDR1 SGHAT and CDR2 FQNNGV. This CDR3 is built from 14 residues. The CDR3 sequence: CASSLADSSYEQYF. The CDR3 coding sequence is TGTGCCAGCAGCTTAGCGGACAGCTCCTACGAGCAGTACTTC.

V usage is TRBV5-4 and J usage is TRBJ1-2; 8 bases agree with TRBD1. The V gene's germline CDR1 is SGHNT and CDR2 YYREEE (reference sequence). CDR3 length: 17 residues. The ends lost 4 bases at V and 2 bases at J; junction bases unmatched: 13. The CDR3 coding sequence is TGTGCCAGCAGCGCGGACAGGGACAACTTTTTCAACTATGGCTACACCTTC. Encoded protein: CASSADRDNFFNYGYTF.

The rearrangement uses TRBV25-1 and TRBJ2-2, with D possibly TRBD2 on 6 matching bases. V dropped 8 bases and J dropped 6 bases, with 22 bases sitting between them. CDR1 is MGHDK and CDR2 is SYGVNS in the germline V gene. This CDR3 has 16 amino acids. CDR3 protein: CASGGRGGANPGELFF. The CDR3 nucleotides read TGTGCCAGCGGGGGGAGAGGAGGAGCTAACCCCGGGGAGCTGTTTTTT.

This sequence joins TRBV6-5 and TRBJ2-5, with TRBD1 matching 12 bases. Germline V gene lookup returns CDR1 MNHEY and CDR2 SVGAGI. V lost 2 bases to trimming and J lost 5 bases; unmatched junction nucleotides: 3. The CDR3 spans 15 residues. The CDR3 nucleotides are TGTGCCAGCAGTTACGGGACAGGGGGCCGGGAGACCCAGTACTTC. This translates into CASSYGTGGRETQYF.

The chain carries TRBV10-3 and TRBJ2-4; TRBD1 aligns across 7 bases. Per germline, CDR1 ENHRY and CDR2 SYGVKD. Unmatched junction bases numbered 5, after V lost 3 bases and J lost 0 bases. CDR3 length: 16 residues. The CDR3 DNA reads TGTGCCATCAGTGAATTAGGGGGCTTAGCCAAAAACATTCAGTACTTC. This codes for CAISELGGLAKNIQYF.

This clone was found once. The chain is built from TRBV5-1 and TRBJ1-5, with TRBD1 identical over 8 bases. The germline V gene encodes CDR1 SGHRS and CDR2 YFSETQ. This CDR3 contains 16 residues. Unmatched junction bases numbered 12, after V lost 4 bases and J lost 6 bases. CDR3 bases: TGCGCCAGCAGCCCTGGACAGGGATTTCAGCGTCAGCCCCAGCATTTT. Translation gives CASSPGQGFQRQPQHF. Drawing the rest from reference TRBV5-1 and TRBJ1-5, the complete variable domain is KAGVTQTPRYLIKTRGQQVTLSCSPISGHRSVSWYQQTPGQGLQFLFEYFSETQRNKGNFPGRFSGRQFSNSRSEMNVSTLELGDSALYLCASSPGQGFQRQPQHFGDGTRLSIL.

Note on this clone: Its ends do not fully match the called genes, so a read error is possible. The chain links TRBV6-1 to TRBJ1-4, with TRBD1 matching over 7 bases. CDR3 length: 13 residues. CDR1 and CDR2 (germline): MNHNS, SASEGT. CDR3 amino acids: CASSEAGARGRVF. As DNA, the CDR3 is TGTGCCAGCAGTGAAGCTGGAGCCAGGGGGAGGGTTTTT.

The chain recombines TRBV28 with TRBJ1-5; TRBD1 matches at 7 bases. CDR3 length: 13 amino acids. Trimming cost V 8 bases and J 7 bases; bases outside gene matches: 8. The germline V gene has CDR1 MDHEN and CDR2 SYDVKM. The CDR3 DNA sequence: TGTGCCAGCGCGGGACAGAGTATCCAGCCCCAGCATTTT. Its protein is CASAGQSIQPQHF.

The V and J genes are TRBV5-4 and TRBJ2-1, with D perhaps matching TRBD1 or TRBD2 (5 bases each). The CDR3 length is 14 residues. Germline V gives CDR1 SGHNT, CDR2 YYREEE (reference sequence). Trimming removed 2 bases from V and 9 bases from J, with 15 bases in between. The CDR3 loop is CASSLLGPGGEQFF. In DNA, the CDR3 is TGTGCCAGCAGCTTACTGGGTCCTGGGGGTGAGCAGTTCTTC.

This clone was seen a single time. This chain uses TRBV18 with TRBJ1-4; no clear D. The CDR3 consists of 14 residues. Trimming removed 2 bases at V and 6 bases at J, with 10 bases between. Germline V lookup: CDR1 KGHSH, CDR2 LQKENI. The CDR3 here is CASSPLGQDEKLFF. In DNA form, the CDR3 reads TGTGCCAGCTCACCATTGGGTCAGGATGAAAAACTGTTTTTT.

CDR3 DNA: TGTGCCAGCAGTGATTCAGTTAGGACAGGGGGACGGGAGCAGTACTTC. Its protein product is CASSDSVRTGGREQYF. V and J are TRBV25-1 and TRBJ2-7; 10 positions match TRBD1. Germline CDR1 reads MGHDK; CDR2 reads SYGVNS. This CDR3 region has 16 residues. Trimming took 3 bases from V and 7 from J; bases not matched to a gene: 12.

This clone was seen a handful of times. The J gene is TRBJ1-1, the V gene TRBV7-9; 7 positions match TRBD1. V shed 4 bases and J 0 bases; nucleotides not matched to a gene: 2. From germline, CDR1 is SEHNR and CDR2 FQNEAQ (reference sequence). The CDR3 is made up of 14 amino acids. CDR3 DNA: TGTGCCAGCAGCTACAGGGGAATGAACACTGAAGCTTTCTTT. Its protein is CASSYRGMNTEAFF.

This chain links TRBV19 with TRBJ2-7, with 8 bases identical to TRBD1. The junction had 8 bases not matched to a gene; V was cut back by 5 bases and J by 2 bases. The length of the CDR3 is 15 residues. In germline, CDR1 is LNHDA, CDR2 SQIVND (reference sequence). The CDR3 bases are TGTGCCAGTAGTCCGAGGGACAGGTCAGCCTACGAGCAGTACTTC. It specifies CASSPRDRSAYEQYF. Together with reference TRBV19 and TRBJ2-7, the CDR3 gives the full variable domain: DGGITQSPKYLFRKEGQNVTLSCEQNLNHDAMYWYRQDPGQGLRLIYYSQIVNDFQKGDIAEGYSVSREKKESFPLTVTSAQKNPTAFYLCASSPRDRSAYEQYFGPGTRLTVT.

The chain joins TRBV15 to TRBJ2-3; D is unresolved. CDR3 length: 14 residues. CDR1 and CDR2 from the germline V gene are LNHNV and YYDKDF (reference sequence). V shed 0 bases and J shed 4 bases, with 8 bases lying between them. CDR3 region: CATSRDIDSDTQYF. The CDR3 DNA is TGTGCCACCAGCAGAGATATAGATTCAGATACGCAGTATTTT.